These 2 T cell receptor beta chains were all obtained from the same sample, sequenced in a study of cytomegalovirus exposure and HLA in healthy donors. Method: immunoSEQ multiplex PCR; TCRdb's copy keeps in-frame clones and lacks some. The data hold 280,000 or so clones, with around 89% observed a single time. The sequenced sample consisted of PBMCs. These TCRs come from a woman between 18 and 29 years old in good health and CMV-seronegative.

The chain uses TRBV28 and TRBJ2-2, with D possibly TRBD1 on 5 matching bases. With 4 bases removed from V and 1 base from J, the gap between germline ends came to 13 bases. CDR3 length: 16 amino acids. CDR1 is MDHEN and CDR2 is SYDVKM in the germline V gene. CDR3 in amino acids: CASSSPDRLNTGELFF. CDR3 nucleotides: TGTGCCAGCAGTTCCCCCGACAGACTGAACACCGGGGAGCTGTTTTTT.

The V call is TRBV5-1, the J call TRBJ2-2, with 10 nucleotides matching TRBD2. Germline CDR1 is SGHRS and CDR2 is YFSETQ. Losses at the gene ends were 3 bases for V and 6 bases for J; bases not matched to a gene: 11. The CDR3 is 17 amino acids. The CDR3 sequence is CASSSGPTSGKAGELFF. The CDR3 DNA reads as TGCGCCAGCAGCTCAGGACCTACTAGCGGGAAGGCCGGGGAGCTGTTTTTT. The full variable domain, its missing parts supplied by reference TRBV5-1 and TRBJ2-2, is KAGVTQTPRYLIKTRGQQVTLSCSPISGHRSVSWYQQTPGQGLQFLFEYFSETQRNKGNFPGRFSGRQFSNSRSEMNVSTLELGDSALYLCASSSGPTSGKAGELFFGEGSRLTVL.